This is a list of T cell receptor beta chains from one sample in a study of naive and memory T cell subsets. Via MiXCR, TCRdb re-called the UMI-ligation and nested PCR reads, giving one row per CDR3 protein. This sample has 25,000 to 35,000 distinct CDR3 sequences; less than 8.5% occur once, and the top ten carry roughly 3.3%. Material: skin, obtained from a tuberculin skin test site. The receptors shown here come from an adult in good health. The CDR3 runs from the conserved cysteine through the conserved F or W. The D gene is left open where the match is weak.

v_call	d_call	j_call	cdr3_aa
TRBV12-3/TRBV12-4	TRBD1	TRBJ2-3	CASRRQGSTDTQYF
TRBV5-1	.	TRBJ1-1	CASSLGQARTEAFF
TRBV6-6	TRBD1	TRBJ2-3	CASSYSEPGQGYVTQYF
TRBV9	.	TRBJ1-1	CASSVEDAQNTEAFF
TRBV29-1	TRBD2	TRBJ2-1	CSVDPESGGLYNEQFF
TRBV19	.	TRBJ2-5	CASSIYLGGGGLLETQYF
TRBV19	.	TRBJ1-2	CASSPQVNYGYTF
TRBV7-3	TRBD1	TRBJ1-6	CASSTGTANSPLHF
TRBV3-1	TRBD2	TRBJ2-3	CASSQDRASGAFYTDTQYF
TRBV9	.	TRBJ1-1	CASSADTNTEAFF
TRBV5-1	TRBD1	TRBJ2-7	CASSLAVTGINEQYF
TRBV18	TRBD1	TRBJ1-1	CASPGGAGTEAFF
TRBV20-1	.	TRBJ1-2	CSAKTPQGVHYGYTF
TRBV6-1	.	TRBJ1-5	CASSWSHRGNQPQHF
TRBV2	.	TRBJ1-4	CATSVQGTKLFF
TRBV3-1	.	TRBJ1-2	CASSQDRPEKYGYTF
TRBV19	TRBD1	TRBJ2-3	CASRLTGSRTDTQYF
TRBV20-1	TRBD2	TRBJ2-7	CSASPTSGGGVGYEQYF
TRBV28	TRBD2	TRBJ2-7	CASSSGGTAYEQYF
TRBV29-1	.	TRBJ2-7	CSVITGEQYF
TRBV12-3/TRBV12-4	.	TRBJ2-7	CASSLPRYEQYF
TRBV20-1	.	TRBJ2-3	CSASGRRVFEQYF
TRBV19	.	TRBJ1-4	CASSIVGFGKLFF
TRBV20-1	.	TRBJ2-3	CSARNSGVDTQYF
TRBV10-3	.	TRBJ1-1	CAISDEGNTEAFF
TRBV19	.	TRBJ2-6	CASSIDRSLSGANVLTF
TRBV29-1	.	TRBJ2-4	CSVEGTLAKNIQYF
TRBV5-1	TRBD1	TRBJ1-2	CASSPGQGSGYTF
TRBV12-5	.	TRBJ2-4	CASGLTTGHGSNIRYF
TRBV10-2	.	TRBJ2-3	CASSDSGATTDTQYF
TRBV2	TRBD1	TRBJ2-5	CASREFWDREETQYF
TRBV2	.	TRBJ1-6	CASFSRQGGSPLHF
TRBV5-1	.	TRBJ1-1	CASSTGPQNTEAFF